The clone carrying this T cell receptor beta chain was counted ten times or more. It was RNA transcripts that yielded the amplified TCR beta CDR3 regions. HTBI primers were the set used in a first-round RT-PCR of the TCR CDR3. TCRdb reanalysed the multiplex PCR reads using MiXCR and keeps one entry per CDR3 protein. The top ten hold 9.2% of the sample, which has 300,000 to 400,000 distinct CDR3 sequences, about 13% seen once. The CDR3 is 13 residues long. Germline V gene lookup returns CDR1 LGHDT and CDR2 YNNKEL (reference sequence). V lost 6 bases and J lost 3; bases outside the gene matches: 3. These data are taken from a study of T cells in Graves' hyperthyroidism and ophthalmopathy.

V and J are TRBV3-1 and TRBJ1-1; 8 positions agree with TRBD1. This receptor was identified in a woman aged 18-30 years with Graves' hyperthyroidism. The sequencing input was blood. The CDR3 here is CASSTGGHTEAFF. Here the CDR3 DNA reads TGTGCCAGCAGTACAGGGGGTCACACTGAAGCTTTCTTT.